This T cell receptor beta chain was sequenced during a study of CD8 T cells in Susac syndrome. Whole-study results and caveats: The study's TCR sequencing and HLA analysis covered a relatively small number of individuals, and the study acknowledged this.

Random hexamers served to reverse transcribe roughly 0.5 to 1 ug RNA. TCRdb reprocessed the immunoSEQ multiplex PCR reads via MiXCR and lists one record per CDR3 protein. This table holds approximately 200,000 distinct CDR3 sequences, 90% to 95% found once. Sequencing of TCR beta was carried out in blood CD8+ and CD4+ T cells. While CD8+ and CD4+ T cells were isolated negatively, TEMRA cells were enriched by FACS. In its sample, this clonotype was seen once. Its cognate antigen is unknown. This CDR3 is 15 amino acids long. Germline lookup yields CDR1 SGHRS and CDR2 YFSETQ. The V end lost 1 base, the J end lost 4 bases, and 12 bases lay between the germline ends.

The sample comprised CD4+ T cells from PBMCs. The chain recombines TRBV5-1 with TRBJ2-1; either TRBD1 or TRBD2 may supply D (5 bases each). This clonotype was obtained from a human donor with multiple sclerosis. Here the CDR3 reads CASSLLRGPYNEQFF. The CDR3, as DNA: TGCGCCAGCAGCTTGTTGAGGGGACCTTACAATGAGCAGTTCTTC.